Each of the 15 T cell receptor beta chains below was sequenced from the same sample in a study of shared clonotypes between healthy human individuals. TCRdb's copy holds only in-frame clones and misses some; the assay was immunoSEQ multiplex PCR. Of more than 150,000 clones listed, about 66% are singletons. The sample was memory CD4+ T cells sorted from blood. Subset in this sample: CD45RA-negative fraction. The receptors here all came from a man aged 30 to 39 in good health.

This clone was observed a few times. This CDR3 is also generated by other DNA sequences in the sample. CDR3 sequence (DNA): TGTGCCAGCAGTTATAACGGCGCTGGGGCCAACGTCCTGACTTTC. This gives the protein CASSYNGAGANVLTF. V is TRBV6-5 and J is TRBJ2-6; D ambiguous. Germline CDR1 reads MNHEY; CDR2 reads SVGAGI. Deletions cut 3 bases from V and 2 bases from J, with 8 bases between. This CDR3 has 15 residues.

The chain joins TRBV10-3 to TRBJ2-7; D remains ambiguous. V gave up 6 bases and J gave up 0 bases, with 15 bases separating them. The germline gives CDR1 ENHRY, CDR2 SYGVKD. The CDR3 is made up of 15 amino acids. The CDR3 nucleotides read TGTGCCATCAGCCCGTTACCCCCGAGCTCCTACGAGCAGTACTTC. It encodes CAISPLPPSSYEQYF.

This clone was seen only a few times. V gene TRBV10-3 combines with J gene TRBJ2-5; 12 bases fit TRBD2. This CDR3 has 16 amino acids. Germline V gene lookup returns CDR1 ENHRY and CDR2 SYGVKD. V was pared by 4 bases and J by 4 bases, with 7 bases of the junction left unmatched. Here the CDR3 reads CAISGAGLAGRETQYF. The CDR3 bases are TGTGCCATCAGTGGGGCAGGACTAGCGGGACGAGAGACCCAGTACTTC.

V is TRBV18 and J is TRBJ2-1, with D perhaps matching TRBD1 (6 bases). Deletions cut 3 bases from V and 3 bases from J, with 12 bases between. This CDR3 is built from 15 residues. CDR1 is KGHSH, CDR2 LQKENI, per germline. The CDR3 spells CASSPLGQNYNEQFF. The CDR3 DNA is TGTGCCAGCTCACCCCTCGGACAGAACTACAATGAGCAGTTCTTC.

This clone was observed at least ten times. V gene TRBV4-3 combines with J gene TRBJ2-1; D is uncertain. V dropped 0 bases and J dropped 4 bases, with 7 bases sitting between them. The germline V gene encodes CDR1 LGHNA and CDR2 YSLEER. The CDR3 runs to 14 residues. The CDR3 DNA follows: TGCGCCAGCAGCCAAGAGGCTTCTTACAATGAGCAGTTCTTC. The encoded protein is CASSQEASYNEQFF.

The chain uses TRBV7-9 and TRBJ1-5; D might be TRBD1 (6 bases). Germline CDR1 SEHNR, CDR2 FQNEAQ (reference sequence). Trimming left V 5 bases short and J 5 bases short, with 16 bases between. There are 15 residues in the CDR3. The CDR3 spells CASSEAGEIDQPQHF. For the CDR3, the DNA is TGTGCCAGCAGCGAAGCAGGGGAAATCGATCAGCCCCAGCATTTT.

The rearrangement uses TRBV7-9 and TRBJ2-7, with 7 nucleotides matching TRBD1. The V gene end was trimmed by 4 bases and the J gene end by 3 bases; junction bases not matched to a gene: 6. Germline assignment: CDR1 SEHNR and CDR2 FQNEAQ (reference sequence). The CDR3 spans 14 residues. CDR3: CASSSQGVGYEQYF. The CDR3 bases are TGTGCCAGCAGCTCCCAGGGGGTAGGCTACGAGCAGTACTTC. Based on the CDR3 plus reference TRBV7-9 and TRBJ2-7, the full variable domain is DTGVSQNPRHKITKRGQNVTFRCDPISEHNRLYWYRQTLGQGPEFLTYFQNEAQLEKSRLLSDRFSAERPKGSFSTLEIQRTEQGDSAMYLCASSSQGVGYEQYFGPGTRLTVT.

The chain joins TRBV7-9 to TRBJ1-2; D may be TRBD1 (5 bases). With 3 bases removed from V and 7 bases from J, the gap between germline ends came to 15 bases. CDR3 length: 14 residues. Germline loops: CDR1 SEHNR, CDR2 FQNEAQ (reference sequence). The CDR3 reads CASSFMGDRGGYTF. The CDR3, as DNA: TGTGCCAGCAGCTTTATGGGGGACCGCGGTGGCTACACCTTC.

The rearrangement links TRBV6-6 to TRBJ2-7; 8 bases agree with TRBD2. This CDR3 comprises 15 residues. Per the germline V gene, CDR1 is MNHNY and CDR2 is SVGAGI (reference sequence). Trimming at V came to 5 bases and at J to 2 bases, leaving 8 bases not matched to a gene. In DNA, the CDR3 is TGTGCCAGCAGTGCACCCATAGCGGGGACCTACGAGCAGTACTTC. Protein product: CASSAPIAGTYEQYF.

The chain carries TRBV5-8 and TRBJ2-1; D is perhaps TRBD2 (5 bases). The germline V and J ends were trimmed by 2 bases and 0 bases, with 9 bases remaining between them. The length of the CDR3 is 15 residues. Looked up from germline, CDR1 is SGHTS and CDR2 is YDEGEE. This chain's CDR3 is CASSFGESSYNEQFF. CDR3 coding DNA: TGTGCCAGCAGCTTCGGGGAAAGCTCCTACAATGAGCAGTTCTTC.

The chain is built from TRBV16 and TRBJ2-3; no definite D call. The germline CDR1 and CDR2 sequences are KGHSY and FQNENV. V lost 0 bases, J lost 0 bases, and 4 bases lay in between. This CDR3 comprises 14 residues. This CDR3 is CASSQSTSTDTQYF. CDR3 DNA sequence: TGTGCCAGCAGCCAATCTACTAGCACAGATACGCAGTATTTT.

The CDR3 reads CASSPRGALNTEAFF. CDR3 nucleotide sequence: TGCGCCAGCAGCCCGCGGGGGGCCTTGAACACTGAAGCTTTCTTT. The chain combines TRBV4-3 with TRBJ1-1; maybe TRBD1 (6 bases). CDR3 size: 15 residues. The germline V gene has CDR1 LGHNA and CDR2 YSLEER. Trimming took off 4 bases at V and 0 bases at J, with 12 bases between the two ends.

The rearrangement joins TRBV6-6 to TRBJ2-1, with TRBD2 matching 9 bases. Losses at the gene ends were 5 bases for V and 9 bases for J; bases not matched to a gene: 8. Germline CDR1 and CDR2: MNHNY and SVGAGI (reference sequence). This CDR3 region has 14 residues. As DNA, the CDR3 is TGTGCCAGCAGTAATAGCGGGAGAAGTTTTGAGCAGTTCTTC. Translated, it gives CASSNSGRSFEQFF.

In its sample, this clone was seen many times. CDR3 region: CASSVAVGQGYNEQFF. The CDR3 DNA follows: TGTGCCAGCAGCGTAGCGGTGGGTCAGGGGTACAATGAGCAGTTCTTC. J is TRBJ2-1 and V is TRBV9, with D possibly being TRBD1 (6 bases). The germline gives CDR1 SGDLS, CDR2 YYNGEE. Trimming removed 0 bases from V and 4 bases from J, with 14 bases in between. The CDR3 is made up of 16 amino acids.

The rearrangement uses TRBV7-2 and TRBJ1-5, with D uncertain. The CDR3 extends over 13 amino acids. Germline CDR1 is SGHTA and CDR2 is FQGNSA. V lost 2 bases and J lost 3, with 5 bases in between. As DNA, the CDR3 is TGTGCCAGCAGCTTAAGTAACAATCAGCCCCAGCATTTT. Encoded protein: CASSLSNNQPQHF.